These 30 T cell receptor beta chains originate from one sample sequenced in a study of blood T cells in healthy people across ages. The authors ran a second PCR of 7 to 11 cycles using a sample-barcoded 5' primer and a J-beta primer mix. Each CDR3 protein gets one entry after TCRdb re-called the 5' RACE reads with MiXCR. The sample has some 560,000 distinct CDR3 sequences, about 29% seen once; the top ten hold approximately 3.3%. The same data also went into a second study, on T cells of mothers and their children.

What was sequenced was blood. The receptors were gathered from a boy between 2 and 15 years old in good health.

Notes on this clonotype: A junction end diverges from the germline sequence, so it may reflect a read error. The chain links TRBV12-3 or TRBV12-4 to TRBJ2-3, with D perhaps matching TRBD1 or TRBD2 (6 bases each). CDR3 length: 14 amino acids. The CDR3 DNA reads TGTGCCAGCAGTCCATGGTCGGGGGCAGATGCGCAGTATTTT. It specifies CASSPWSGADAQYF.

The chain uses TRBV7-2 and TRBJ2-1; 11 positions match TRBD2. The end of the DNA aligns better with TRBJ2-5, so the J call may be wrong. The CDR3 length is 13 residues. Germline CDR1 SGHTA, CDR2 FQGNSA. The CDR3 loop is CASSSLAGGTQYF. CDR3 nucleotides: TGTGCCAGCAGCTCCCTAGCGGGAGGGACCCAGTACTTC.

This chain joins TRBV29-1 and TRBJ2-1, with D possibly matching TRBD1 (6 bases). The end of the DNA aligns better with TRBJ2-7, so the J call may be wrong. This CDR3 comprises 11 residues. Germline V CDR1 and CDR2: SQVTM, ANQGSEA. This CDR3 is CSVQGSAEQYF. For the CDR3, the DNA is TGCAGCGTCCAGGGGAGCGCTGAGCAGTACTTC.

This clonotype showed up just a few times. The CDR3 sequence is CATSSEAQETQYF. The CDR3 coding sequence is TGTGCCACCAGCAGCGAGGCTCAAGAGACCCAGTACTTC. The V call is TRBV15, the J call TRBJ2-5; D is uncertain. The CDR3 is made up of 13 amino acids. Germline V lookup: CDR1 LNHNV, CDR2 YYDKDF (reference sequence). Trimming took 3 bases from V and 2 from J, leaving 7 bases between them.

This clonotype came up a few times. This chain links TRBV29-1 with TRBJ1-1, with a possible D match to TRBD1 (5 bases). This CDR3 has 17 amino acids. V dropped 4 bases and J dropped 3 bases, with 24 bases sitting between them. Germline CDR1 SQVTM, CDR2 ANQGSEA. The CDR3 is CSVGLGAGTLRDTEAFF. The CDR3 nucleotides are TGCAGCGTTGGATTAGGAGCCGGGACTCTTCGGGACACTGAAGCTTTCTTT. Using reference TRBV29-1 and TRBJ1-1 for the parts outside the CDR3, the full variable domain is SAVISQKPSRDICQRGTSLTIQCQVDSQVTMMFWYRQQPGQSLTLIATANQGSEATYESGFVIDKFPISRPNLTFSTLTVSNMSPEDSSIYLCSVGLGAGTLRDTEAFFGQGTRLTVV.

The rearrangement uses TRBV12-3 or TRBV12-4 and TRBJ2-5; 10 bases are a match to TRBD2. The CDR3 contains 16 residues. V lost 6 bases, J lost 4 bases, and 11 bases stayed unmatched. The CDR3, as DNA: TGTGCCAGCAGATCCCTTAGCGGGGGGCATGGAGAGACCCAGTACTTC. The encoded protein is CASRSLSGGHGETQYF.

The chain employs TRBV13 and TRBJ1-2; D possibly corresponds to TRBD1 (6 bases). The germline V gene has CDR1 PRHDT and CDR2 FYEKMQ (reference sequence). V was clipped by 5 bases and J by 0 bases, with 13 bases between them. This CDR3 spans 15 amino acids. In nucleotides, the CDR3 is TGTGCCAGCAGCCGTAGGGACACCGCTAACTATGGCTACACCTTC. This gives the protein CASSRRDTANYGYTF.

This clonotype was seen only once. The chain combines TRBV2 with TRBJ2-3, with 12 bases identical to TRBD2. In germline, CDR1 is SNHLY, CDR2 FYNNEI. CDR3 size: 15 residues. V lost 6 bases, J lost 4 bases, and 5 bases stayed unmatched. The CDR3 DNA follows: TGTGCCAGCAGGGAGACTAGCGGGAGCTCAGATACGCAGTATTTT. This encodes CASRETSGSSDTQYF.

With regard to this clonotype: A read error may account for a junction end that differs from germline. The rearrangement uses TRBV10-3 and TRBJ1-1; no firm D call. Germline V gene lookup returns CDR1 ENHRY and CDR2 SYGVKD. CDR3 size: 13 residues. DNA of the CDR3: TGTGCCATCACGGAAGGGCGGAACACTGAACCTTTCTTT. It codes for CAITEGRNTEPFF.

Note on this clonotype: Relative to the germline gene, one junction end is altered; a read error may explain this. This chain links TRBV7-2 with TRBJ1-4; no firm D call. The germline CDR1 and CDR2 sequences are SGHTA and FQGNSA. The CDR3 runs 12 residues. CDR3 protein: CACSLTGEKLFF. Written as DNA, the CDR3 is TGTGCCTGCAGCTTAACCGGGGAAAAACTGTTTTTT. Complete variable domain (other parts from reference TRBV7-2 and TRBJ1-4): GAGVSQSPSNKVTEKGKDVELRCDPISGHTALYWYRQSLGQGLEFLIYFQGNSAPDKSGLPSDRFSAERTGGSVSTLTIQRTQQEDSAVYLCACSLTGEKLFFGSGTQLSVL.

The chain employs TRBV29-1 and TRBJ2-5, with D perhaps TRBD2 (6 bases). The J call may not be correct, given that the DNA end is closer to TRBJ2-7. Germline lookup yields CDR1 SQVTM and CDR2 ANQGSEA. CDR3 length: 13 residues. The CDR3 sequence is CSVKTRDSYEQYF. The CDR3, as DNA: TGCAGCGTCAAGACGCGGGACTCCTACGAGCAGTACTTC.

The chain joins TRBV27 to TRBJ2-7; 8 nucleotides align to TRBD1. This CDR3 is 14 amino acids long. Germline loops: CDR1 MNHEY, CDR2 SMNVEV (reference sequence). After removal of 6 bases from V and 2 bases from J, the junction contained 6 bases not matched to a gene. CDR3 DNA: TGTGCCAGCAGGCCAGGGACAGGAACCTACGAGCAGTACTTC. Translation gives CASRPGTGTYEQYF.

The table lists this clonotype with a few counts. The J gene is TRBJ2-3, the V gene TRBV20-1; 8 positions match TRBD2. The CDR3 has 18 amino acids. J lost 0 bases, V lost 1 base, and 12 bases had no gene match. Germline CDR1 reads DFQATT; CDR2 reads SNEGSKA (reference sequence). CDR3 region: CSARVALGSGKSTDTQYF. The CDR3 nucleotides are TGCAGTGCTAGAGTCGCCCTGGGTAGCGGGAAAAGCACAGATACGCAGTATTTT.

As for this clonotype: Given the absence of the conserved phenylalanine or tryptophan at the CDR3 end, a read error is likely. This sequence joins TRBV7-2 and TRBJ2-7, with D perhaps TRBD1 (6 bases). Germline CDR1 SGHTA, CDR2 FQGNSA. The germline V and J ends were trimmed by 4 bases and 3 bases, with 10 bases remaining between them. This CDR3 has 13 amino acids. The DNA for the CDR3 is TGTGCCAGCAGCTCCGGACAGCTCTACGAGCAGTACCTC. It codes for CASSSGQLYEQYL.

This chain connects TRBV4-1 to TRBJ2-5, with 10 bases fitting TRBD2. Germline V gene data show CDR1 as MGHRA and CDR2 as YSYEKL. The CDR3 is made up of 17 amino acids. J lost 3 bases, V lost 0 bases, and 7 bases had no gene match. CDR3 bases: TGCGCCAGCAGCCAAGAGTTAGCGGGGGGCTCCAAAGAGACCCAGTACTTC. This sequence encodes CASSQELAGGSKETQYF.

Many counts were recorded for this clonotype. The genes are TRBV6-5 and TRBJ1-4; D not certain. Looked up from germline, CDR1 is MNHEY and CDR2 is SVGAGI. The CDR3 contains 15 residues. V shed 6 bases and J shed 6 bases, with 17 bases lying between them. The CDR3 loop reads CASSPGSRGYEKLFF. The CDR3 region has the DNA TGTGCCAGCAGCCCGGGTTCGAGAGGGTATGAAAAACTGTTTTTT.

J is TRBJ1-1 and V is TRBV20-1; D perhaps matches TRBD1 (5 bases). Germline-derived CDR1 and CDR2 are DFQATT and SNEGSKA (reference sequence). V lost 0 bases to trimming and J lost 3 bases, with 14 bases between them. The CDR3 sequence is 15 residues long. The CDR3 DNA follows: TGCAGTGCTAGAGATACAAGTGGGGGGGACACTGAAGCTTTCTTT. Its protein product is CSARDTSGGDTEAFF.

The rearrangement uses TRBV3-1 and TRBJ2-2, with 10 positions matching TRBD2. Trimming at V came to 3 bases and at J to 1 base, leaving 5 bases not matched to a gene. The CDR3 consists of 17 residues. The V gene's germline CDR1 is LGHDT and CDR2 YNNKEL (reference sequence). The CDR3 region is CASSHSSGGQNTGELFF. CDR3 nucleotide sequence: TGTGCCAGCAGCCATTCTAGCGGGGGACAGAACACCGGGGAGCTGTTTTTT.

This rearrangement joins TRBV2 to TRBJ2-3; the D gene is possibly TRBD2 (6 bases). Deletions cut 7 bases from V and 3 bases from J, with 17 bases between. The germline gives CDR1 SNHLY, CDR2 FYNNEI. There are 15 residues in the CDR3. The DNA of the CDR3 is TGTGCCAGCAAGGTGGGGGGAGGTGTGACAGATACGCAGTATTTT. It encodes CASKVGGGVTDTQYF.

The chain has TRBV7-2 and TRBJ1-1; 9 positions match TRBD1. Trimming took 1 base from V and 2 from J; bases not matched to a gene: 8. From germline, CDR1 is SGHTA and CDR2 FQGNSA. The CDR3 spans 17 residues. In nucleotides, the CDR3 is TGTGCCAGCAGCTTAGGGAAGGACAGGGGACCCAACACTGAAGCTTTCTTT. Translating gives CASSLGKDRGPNTEAFF. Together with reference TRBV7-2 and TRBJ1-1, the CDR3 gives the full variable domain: GAGVSQSPSNKVTEKGKDVELRCDPISGHTALYWYRQSLGQGLEFLIYFQGNSAPDKSGLPSDRFSAERTGGSVSTLTIQRTQQEDSAVYLCASSLGKDRGPNTEAFFGQGTRLTVV.

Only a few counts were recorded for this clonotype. CDR3 region: CASSYGGAGGTQYF. The CDR3 bases are TGTGCCAGCAGTTACGGTGGGGCAGGGGGGACCCAGTACTTC. The rearrangement uses TRBV6-5 and TRBJ2-5; 7 bases fit TRBD1. CDR3 length: 14 residues. V lost 2 bases and J lost 7; bases outside the gene matches: 7. Germline V gene sequence: CDR1 MNHEY, CDR2 SVGAGI.

CDR3 nucleotide sequence: TGTGCCAGCAGTCAAGGATACAGCGCCAGGGGGGCCCAGTACTTC. Translation: CASSQGYSARGAQYF. The chain joins TRBV5-6 to TRBJ2-5; perhaps TRBD1 as D (7 bases). From germline, CDR1 is SGHDT and CDR2 YYEEEE. The ends were cut back, 5 bases at V and 9 bases at J, with 23 bases in the middle. This CDR3 comprises 15 residues.

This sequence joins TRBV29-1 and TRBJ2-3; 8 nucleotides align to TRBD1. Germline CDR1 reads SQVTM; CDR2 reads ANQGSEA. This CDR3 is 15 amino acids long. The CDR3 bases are TGCACCACGAGATTCTACGGGACAGGCGCAGATACGCAGTATTTT. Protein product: CTTRFYGTGADTQYF.

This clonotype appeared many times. CDR3 sequence (DNA): TGTGCCAGCGCGACAGGGGGGGCGCGAACTGAAGCTTTCTTT. It is translated as CASATGGARTEAFF. This chain joins TRBV7-9 and TRBJ1-1; 9 bases align to TRBD1. This CDR3 is built from 14 residues. The V gene end was trimmed by 8 bases and the J gene end by 5 bases; junction bases not matched to a gene: 9. Germline CDR1 SEHNR, CDR2 FQNEAQ (reference sequence).

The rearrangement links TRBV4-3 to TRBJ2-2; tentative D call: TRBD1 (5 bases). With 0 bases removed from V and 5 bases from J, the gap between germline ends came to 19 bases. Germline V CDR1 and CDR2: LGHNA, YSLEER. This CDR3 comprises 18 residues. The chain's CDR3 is CASSQESGAGAMTGELFF. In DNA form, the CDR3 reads TGCGCCAGCAGCCAAGAGTCTGGGGCTGGAGCGATGACCGGGGAGCTGTTTTTT.

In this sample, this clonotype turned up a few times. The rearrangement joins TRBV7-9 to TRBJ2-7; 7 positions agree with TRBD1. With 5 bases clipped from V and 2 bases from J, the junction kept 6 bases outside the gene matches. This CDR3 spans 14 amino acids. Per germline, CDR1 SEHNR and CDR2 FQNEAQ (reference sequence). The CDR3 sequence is CASSHRTGPYEQYF. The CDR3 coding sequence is TGTGCCAGCAGCCACCGGACAGGACCCTACGAGCAGTACTTC.

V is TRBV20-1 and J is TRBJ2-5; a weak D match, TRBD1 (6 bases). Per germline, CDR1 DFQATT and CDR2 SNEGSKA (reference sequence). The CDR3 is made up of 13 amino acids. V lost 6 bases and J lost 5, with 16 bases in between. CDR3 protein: CSAWAGVKETQYF. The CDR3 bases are TGCAGTGCCTGGGCAGGGGTGAAGGAGACCCAGTACTTC.

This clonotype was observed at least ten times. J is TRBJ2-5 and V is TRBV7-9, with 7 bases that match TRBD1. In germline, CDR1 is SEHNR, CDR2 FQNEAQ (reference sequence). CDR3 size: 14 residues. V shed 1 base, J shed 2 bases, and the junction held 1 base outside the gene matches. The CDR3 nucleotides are TGTGCCAGCAGCTTAGGACAGGGTCAAGAGACCCAGTACTTC. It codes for CASSLGQGQETQYF. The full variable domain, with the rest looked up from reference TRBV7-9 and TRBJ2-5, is DTGVSQNPRHKITKRGQNVTFRCDPISEHNRLYWYRQTLGQGPEFLTYFQNEAQLEKSRLLSDRFSAERPKGSFSTLEIQRTEQGDSAMYLCASSLGQGQETQYFGPGTRLLVL.

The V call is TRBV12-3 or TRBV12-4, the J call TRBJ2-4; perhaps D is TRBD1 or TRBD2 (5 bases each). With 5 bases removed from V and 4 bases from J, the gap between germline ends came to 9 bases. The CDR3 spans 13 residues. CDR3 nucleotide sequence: TGTGCCAGCAGTCCGGGACGGAAAAACATTCAGTACTTC. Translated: CASSPGRKNIQYF.

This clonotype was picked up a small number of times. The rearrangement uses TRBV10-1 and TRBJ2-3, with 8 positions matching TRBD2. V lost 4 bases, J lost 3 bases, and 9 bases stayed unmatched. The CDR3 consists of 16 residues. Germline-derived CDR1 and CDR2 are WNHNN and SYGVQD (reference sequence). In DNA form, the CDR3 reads TGCGCCAGCAGTGCCGGAACGGGACTAGGGACAGATACGCAGTATTTT. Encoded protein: CASSAGTGLGTDTQYF.